This passage covers 18 T cell receptor beta chains from one sample sequenced in a study of Ad26.COV2.S vaccination and SARS-CoV-2 variants. Treatment in this sample: about 20 received Ad26.COV2.S at low or high dose, single or two shots; roughly five received placebo; per-sample allocation not given. The samples were gathered on day 63 after the first injection of vaccine or placebo. Sequenced by immunoSEQ multiplex PCR; TCRdb stores in-frame clones only, minus some. The repertoire consists of approximately 480,000 clones, with approximately 90% occurring once and the leading ten covering about 13%. Sequencing was performed on peripheral blood, taken in a trial of Ad26.COV2.S vaccine versus placebo. These receptors all stem from a person aged 18-60 years who received the Ad26.COV2.S COVID-19 vaccine or a placebo.

The chain is built from TRBV28 and TRBJ2-1; 7 bases are shared with TRBD2. This CDR3 has 14 amino acids. V lost 5 bases to trimming and J lost 6 bases; unmatched junction nucleotides: 7. Germline V gene lookup returns CDR1 MDHEN and CDR2 SYDVKM. CDR3 sequence: CASSQPRTSNEQFF. For the CDR3, the DNA is TGTGCCAGCAGTCAACCTAGGACTAGCAATGAGCAGTTCTTC.

V is TRBV20-1 and J is TRBJ2-7, with unresolved D. V lost 3 bases, J lost 4 bases, and 7 bases lay in between. Germline values: CDR1 DFQATT, CDR2 SNEGSKA (reference sequence). CDR3 length: 11 residues. The CDR3 loop is CSASELYEQYF. The CDR3 DNA reads TGCAGTGCTAGTGAACTGTACGAGCAGTACTTC.

The rearrangement links TRBV2 to TRBJ1-5, with D maybe TRBD1 (6 bases). V dropped 2 bases and J dropped 1 base, with 12 bases sitting between them. Germline CDR1 SNHLY, CDR2 FYNNEI. This CDR3 spans 16 amino acids. The CDR3 nucleotides are TGTGCCAGCAGTGAACAGGGGAAGAGAAGCAATCAGCCCCAGCATTTT. Encoded protein: CASSEQGKRSNQPQHF.

CDR3 nucleotides: TGTGCCAGTGTCTCGGAGTTCGATGAGCAGTTCTTC. Translated, it gives CASVSEFDEQFF. This chain joins TRBV19 and TRBJ2-1; D gene unclear. Trimming cost V 8 bases and J 8 bases, with 13 bases left between them. The V gene's germline CDR1 is LNHDA and CDR2 SQIVND (reference sequence). CDR3 length: 12 residues.

This clone was seen more than once but under ten times. The chain recombines TRBV2 with TRBJ2-2; possible D gene TRBD2, 5 bases. The V and J ends lost 4 bases and 3 bases respectively, with 18 bases between them. The CDR3 is 17 amino acids. Per the germline V gene, CDR1 is SNHLY and CDR2 is FYNNEI. The CDR3 nucleotides read TGTGCCAGCAGTGTCACCAGGCGGGTTGCCTACACCGGGGAGCTGTTTTTT. As protein: CASSVTRRVAYTGELFF.

V usage is TRBV9 and J usage is TRBJ2-3; tentatively, D is TRBD1 (5 bases). Germline lookup yields CDR1 SGDLS and CDR2 YYNGEE. The CDR3 extends over 16 amino acids. Trimming left V 3 bases short and J 6 bases short, with 20 bases between. The CDR3 sequence: CASSGKGKGSVDTQYF. Written as DNA, the CDR3 is TGTGCCAGCAGCGGCAAGGGGAAAGGGTCGGTGGATACGCAGTATTTT.

J is TRBJ1-5 and V is TRBV12-3 or TRBV12-4; D is unclear. V gave up 6 bases and J gave up 1 base, with 7 bases separating them. This CDR3 contains 13 residues. CDR3 bases: TGTGCCAGCAGCCCGGGGAGCAATCAGCCCCAGCATTTT. Translated: CASSPGSNQPQHF.

V is TRBV28 and J is TRBJ1-1; 9 nucleotides agree with TRBD1. Losses at the gene ends were 6 bases for V and 7 bases for J; bases not matched to a gene: 12. CDR3 length: 15 amino acids. The V gene's germline CDR1 is MDHEN and CDR2 SYDVKM. For the CDR3, the DNA is TGTGCCAGCAGGGATGCAACAGGGGGCCCCAGTGAAGCTTTCTTT. This encodes CASRDATGGPSEAFF.

The sample holds a few counts of this clone. The V and J genes are TRBV5-6 and TRBJ2-3, with D maybe TRBD2 (5 bases). From germline, CDR1 is SGHDT and CDR2 YYEEEE. This CDR3 comprises 17 residues. Trimming took off 4 bases at V and 0 bases at J, with 18 bases between the two ends. CDR3 nucleotides: TGTGCCAGCAGCAATTACGTAGCTGGCGGGAGCACAGATACGCAGTATTTT. Its translation is CASSNYVAGGSTDTQYF.

V usage is TRBV15 and J usage is TRBJ2-2, with D uncertain. Per the germline V gene, CDR1 is LNHNV and CDR2 is YYDKDF (reference sequence). This CDR3 region has 13 residues. V lost 4 bases, J lost 5 bases, and 8 bases lay in between. The CDR3 nucleotides read TGTGCCACCAGCAACTTAAGGACCGGGGAGCTGTTTTTT. Encoded protein: CATSNLRTGELFF.

This clone was seen a few times. The chain employs TRBV27 and TRBJ2-2, with D possibly being TRBD2 (6 bases). From germline, CDR1 is MNHEY and CDR2 SMNVEV (reference sequence). Trimming stripped 5 bases from V and 2 bases from J, with 18 bases between. CDR3 length equals 17 residues. CDR3 residues: CASSTGRRGLNTGELFF. Here the CDR3 DNA reads TGTGCCAGCAGTACCGGGCGGCGGGGCCTAAACACCGGGGAGCTGTTTTTT.

The rearrangement joins TRBV30 to TRBJ1-1, with D hard to call. V lost 2 bases and J 2 bases, leaving 6 bases between the germline ends. Germline V gives CDR1 GTSNPN, CDR2 SVGIG (reference sequence). CDR3 length: 12 residues. CDR3 DNA: TGTGCCTGGAGTCTCGTAAACACTGAAGCTTTCTTT. Translation: CAWSLVNTEAFF.

The chain links TRBV6-5 to TRBJ2-5; a possible D gene is TRBD1 (5 bases). This CDR3 spans 15 amino acids. Trimming cost V 2 bases and J 3 bases, with 13 bases left between them. Germline CDR1 and CDR2: MNHEY and SVGAGI. The CDR3 sequence is CASSYPRGGEETQYF. The CDR3 nucleotides read TGTGCCAGCAGTTACCCAAGGGGTGGGGAAGAGACCCAGTACTTC.

The chain recombines TRBV24-1 with TRBJ2-5, with D tentatively TRBD2 (6 bases). This CDR3 has 15 amino acids. Trimming took 1 base from V and 2 from J, leaving 10 bases between them. Germline V gene lookup returns CDR1 KGHDR and CDR2 SFDVKD. The CDR3: CATSDFGGEQETQYF. Here the CDR3 DNA reads TGTGCCACCAGTGATTTCGGAGGGGAACAAGAGACCCAGTACTTC.

This sequence joins TRBV5-8 and TRBJ2-2; 7 nucleotides match TRBD1. The junction had 7 bases not matched to a gene; V was cut back by 2 bases and J by 6 bases. The CDR3 is made up of 15 amino acids. CDR1 and CDR2 (germline): SGHTS, YDEGEE. The CDR3 bases are TGTGCCAGCAGCTTAACAGGGGTCGGCGCCGGGGAGCTGTTTTTT. Translation: CASSLTGVGAGELFF.

The rearrangement joins TRBV6-4 to TRBJ1-1; D is undetermined. CDR1 and CDR2 from the germline V gene are MRHNA and SNTAGT. This CDR3 has 13 residues. The V end lost 7 bases, the J end lost 0 bases, and 9 bases lay between the germline ends. The CDR3 here is CASKNSMNTEAFF. CDR3 DNA: TGTGCCAGCAAGAACAGCATGAACACTGAAGCTTTCTTT.

The V call is TRBV19, the J call TRBJ1-5; D uncertain. From germline, CDR1 is LNHDA and CDR2 SQIVND (reference sequence). Between the trimmed V and J ends, which lost 4 bases and 8 bases, there was a span of 9 bases. CDR3 length equals 12 residues. CDR3 nucleotide sequence: TGTGCCAGTAGTAGAGGGTCGGAGCCCCAGCATTTT. Residues: CASSRGSEPQHF.

The chain carries TRBV5-4 and TRBJ2-3, with D tentatively TRBD2 (5 bases). Trimming stripped 0 bases from V and 1 base from J, with 12 bases between. The CDR3 runs 16 residues. Germline V gene lookup returns CDR1 SGHNT and CDR2 YYREEE (reference sequence). This chain's CDR3 is CASSLAPGLGTDTQYF. The CDR3 nucleotides read TGTGCCAGCAGCTTGGCCCCCGGACTTGGCACAGATACGCAGTATTTT.